This TCR beta chain was sequenced during a study of neoadjuvant nivolumab and ipilimumab in lung cancer. In germline, CDR1 is SGHTA, CDR2 FQGNSA. This CDR3 spans 14 amino acids. V was pared by 2 bases and J by 0 bases, with 7 bases between. The protocol was immunoSEQ multiplex PCR, while the TCRdb copy is restricted to in-frame clones and leaves out a portion. The sample gives fewer than 20,000 clones, 65% to 85% of which show up once; around 8.1% is in the top ten. This clone was detected a few times. Its antigen is currently unknown. Whole-study findings and limits: Blood richness before therapy tracked richness in tumors resected after neoadjuvant therapy.

This receptor was identified in an adult with non-small cell lung cancer. The chain couples TRBV7-2 to TRBJ1-1; D is ambiguous. The starting material was tumor tissue, obtained after neoadjuvant nivolumab, alone or with ipilimumab, at or shortly before surgery. The CDR3 spells CASSLTRLNTEAFF. The CDR3 nucleotides are TGTGCCAGCAGCTTAACACGTCTGAACACTGAAGCTTTCTTT.